This T cell receptor (beta chain) was captured in a study of PD-1 blockade in classical Hodgkin lymphoma. Whole-study results and caveats: Complete responders showed a baseline diversity that resembled the diversity of newly diagnosed patients.

A word on this clone: Antigen specificity is unknown.

The CDR3 has 15 amino acids. Between the trimmed V and J ends, which lost 5 bases and 4 bases, there was a span of 18 bases. CDR1 and CDR2 (germline): MDHEN, SYDVKM. Time point specified: cycle 4 day 1 (C4D1), after 5 to 7 weeks of nivolumab. All trial patients relapsed after autologous stem cell transplantation. It was by magnetic negative selection that CD4+ T cells were purified from thawed PBMCs. Assay used: immunoSEQ multiplex PCR; TCRdb lists only in-frame clones, some missing. This table holds under 15,000 clones, roughly 90% found once. The receptor comes from a human donor with classical Hodgkin lymphoma. The sequences come from CD4+ T cells from blood, collected before the fourth cycle of nivolumab. The chain employs TRBV28 and TRBJ2-7, with D possibly TRBD2 on 6 matching bases. Here the CDR3 reads CASSPPSASVYEQYF. The DNA for the CDR3 is TGTGCCAGCAGTCCTCCCTCGGCTAGCGTATACGAGCAGTACTTC.